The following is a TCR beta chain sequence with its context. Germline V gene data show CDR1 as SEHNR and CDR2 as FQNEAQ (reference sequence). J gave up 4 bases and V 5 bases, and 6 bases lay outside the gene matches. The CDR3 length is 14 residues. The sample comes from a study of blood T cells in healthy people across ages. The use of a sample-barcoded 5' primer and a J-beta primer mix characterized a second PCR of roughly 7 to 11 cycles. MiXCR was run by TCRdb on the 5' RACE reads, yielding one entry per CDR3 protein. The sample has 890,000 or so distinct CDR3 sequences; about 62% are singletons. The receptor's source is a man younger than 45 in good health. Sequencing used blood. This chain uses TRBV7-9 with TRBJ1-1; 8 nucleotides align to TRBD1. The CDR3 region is CASSTGQAVTEAFF. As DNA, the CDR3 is TGTGCCAGCAGCACGGGACAGGCGGTCACTGAAGCTTTCTTT. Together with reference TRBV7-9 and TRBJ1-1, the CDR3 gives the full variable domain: DTGVSQNPRHKITKRGQNVTFRCDPISEHNRLYWYRQTLGQGPEFLTYFQNEAQLEKSRLLSDRFSAERPKGSFSTLEIQRTEQGDSAMYLCASSTGQAVTEAFFGQGTRLTVV.